The rows below give T cell receptor beta chains drawn from one sample of a study of cytotoxic CD8 clonotypes in ibrutinib-treated CLL. TCRdb keeps only in-frame clones here, not all; method: immunoSEQ multiplex PCR. The profile shows tens of thousands of clones, 90% of them singletons. Source: PBMCs, taken after 12 months of ibrutinib treatment. These receptors came from a human donor with chronic lymphocytic leukemia. The CDR3 runs from the conserved cysteine through the conserved F or W. D genes are given only for firm matches. Only some rows state a clone size, as once, few, many or a class for expanded clones.

cdr3_nt,cdr3_aa,j_call,d_call,clone_size,v_call
TGTGCCTGGTCGCCGACAGTTTCGGGAGAGACCCAGTACTTC,CAWSPTVSGETQYF,TRBJ2-5,-,-,TRBV30
TGTGCCAGCAGCTCCTCCCCCGGCACCCTCAATGAGCAGTTCTTC,CASSSSPGTLNEQFF,TRBJ2-1,-,-,TRBV7-3
TGTGCCAGCAGCCCCACAGGGGGCTACTCGGATACGCAGTATTTT,CASSPTGGYSDTQYF,TRBJ2-3,TRBD1,-,TRBV7-2
TGCGCCAGCAGTGAGGGGACTAGCGGGAACTACGAGCAGTACTTC,CASSEGTSGNYEQYF,TRBJ2-7,TRBD2,-,TRBV10-2
TGCGCCAGCAGCTCAACCTCGTTGCGGAGCCCGGTAACCTACGAGCAGTACTTC,CASSSTSLRSPVTYEQYF,TRBJ2-7,-,once,TRBV5-1
TGTGCCAGCTCACCACTGTGGGAGCGTAGGACAGATACGCAGTATTTT,CASSPLWERRTDTQYF,TRBJ2-3,-,few,TRBV18
TGTGCCAGCAGGACCCCCAGGGGGTCCTATGGCTACACCTTC,CASRTPRGSYGYTF,TRBJ1-2,TRBD1,-,TRBV28
TGTGCCAGCAGCGAAAACAGGGGACACTCCTACAATGAGCAGTTCTTC,CASSENRGHSYNEQFF,TRBJ2-1,TRBD1,-,TRBV28
TGTGCCAGCAGTTCCCCGGACTTCAGGTCCTACGAGCAGTACTTC,CASSSPDFRSYEQYF,TRBJ2-7,-,-,TRBV6-5
TGTGCCAGTAGTTCACTGACAGGGGGAAACACCATATATTTT,CASSSLTGGNTIYF,TRBJ1-3,TRBD1,-,TRBV19
TGTGCCAGTAGTCCAGGGACAGGCAACGAGCAGTACTTC,CASSPGTGNEQYF,TRBJ2-7,TRBD1,-,TRBV19
TGCGCCAGCACCAGAGGGACTAGTGGAAAATACAATGAGCAGTTCTTC,CASTRGTSGKYNEQFF,TRBJ2-1,TRBD2,-,TRBV10-1
TGTGCCAGCAGCTTAGTGAACCTACCGGGACAGTATGACACCGGGGAGCTGTTTTTT,CASSLVNLPGQYDTGELFF,TRBJ2-2,TRBD1,-,TRBV11-2
TGTGCCAGCAGCTTAGATAGCGGCAATCAGCCCCAGCATTTT,CASSLDSGNQPQHF,TRBJ1-5,-,-,TRBV7-9
TGTGCCAGCAGCCGGAAAATAGGGGGGGAAGGGGACGAGCAGTACTTC,CASSRKIGGEGDEQYF,TRBJ2-7,-,-,TRBV4-2
TGCGCCAGCAGAAGGGGGGAAGTGAGTGAAAAACTGTTTTTT,CASRRGEVSEKLFF,TRBJ1-4,-,-,TRBV5-1
TGTGCCAGCAGTGAGGGGGGTAACTATGGCTACACCTTC,CASSEGGNYGYTF,TRBJ1-2,-,-,TRBV25-1
TGTGCCAGCAGCCGAAGTCTAAGCTCTGGAAACACCATATATTTT,CASSRSLSSGNTIYF,TRBJ1-3,-,-,TRBV7-9
TGTGCCAGCGGGACAGGGCTAAACTATGGCTACACCTTC,CASGTGLNYGYTF,TRBJ1-2,TRBD1,-,TRBV5-4
TGTGCCAGTGGCACCCGGGACAGCAATCAGCCCCAGCATTTT,CASGTRDSNQPQHF,TRBJ1-5,-,large,TRBV19
TGTGCCAGCAGCTTAGTAGGACACTACAATGAGCAGTTCTTC,CASSLVGHYNEQFF,TRBJ2-1,-,-,TRBV5-6
TGTGCCAGCAGCGTAGGCCTGGATGGCTACACCTTC,CASSVGLDGYTF,TRBJ1-2,-,-,TRBV9
TGTGCCAGCAGCCCTCACCCCTCTACGAACACCGGGGAGCTGTTTTTT,CASSPHPSTNTGELFF,TRBJ2-2,-,-,TRBV9
TGCAGCGTTGGATTGAACTCTGGAAACACCATATATTTT,CSVGLNSGNTIYF,TRBJ1-3,-,-,TRBV29-1
TGTGCCAGCAGCCCTCCGGGACTACTCTACAATGAGCAGTTCTTC,CASSPPGLLYNEQFF,TRBJ2-1,TRBD2,-,TRBV27
TGTGCCAGCAGTCAACAGGGGCCGAACACTGAAGCTTTCTTT,CASSQQGPNTEAFF,TRBJ1-1,TRBD1,-,TRBV2
TGTGCCTGGAGTGAAGGGCAGGGGAACTTGGGGACCCAGTACTTC,CAWSEGQGNLGTQYF,TRBJ2-5,-,-,TRBV30
TGTGCCAGCAGTTTAGGACACAACAATGAGCAGTTCTTC,CASSLGHNNEQFF,TRBJ2-1,-,once,TRBV28
TGTGCCAGCAGTTTACCCTCAGGGTCTGGCTACACCTTC,CASSLPSGSGYTF,TRBJ1-2,-,-,TRBV27
TGTGCCAGCAGTTCGCAGGGTTTAGTAGTGTACGAGCAGTACTTC,CASSSQGLVVYEQYF,TRBJ2-7,-,-,TRBV27
TGTGCCAGCAGTTTCCGTGGAAACACCATATATTTT,CASSFRGNTIYF,TRBJ1-3,-,-,TRBV28
TGTGCCAGCTCACATACCACCGGGAACGTTAATGAAAAACTGTTTTTT,CASSHTTGNVNEKLFF,TRBJ1-4,-,-,TRBV18
TGTGCCAGCAGTTTATACGGATCCAGCTCCTACGAGCAGTACTTC,CASSLYGSSSYEQYF,TRBJ2-7,-,-,TRBV27
TGTGCCAGCAGTGAAATTGGGACTCCAGGAGAGGGAGAGCAGTTCTTC,CASSEIGTPGEGEQFF,TRBJ2-1,-,-,TRBV2
TGTGCTACTAGGTACATGGCGTCTACAGGTGCGAGTGTCTTTGGAAACACCATATATTTT,CATRYMASTGASVFGNTIYF,TRBJ1-3,-,once,TRBV12-5
TGCGCCAGCAGTCTCCGGGACAAAGACACAGATACGCAGTATTTT,CASSLRDKDTDTQYF,TRBJ2-3,-,-,TRBV10-1
TGTGCCAGCAGTTTAAATAGGGCTAGGGCGGGCACTGAAGCTTTCTTT,CASSLNRARAGTEAFF,TRBJ1-1,-,-,TRBV27